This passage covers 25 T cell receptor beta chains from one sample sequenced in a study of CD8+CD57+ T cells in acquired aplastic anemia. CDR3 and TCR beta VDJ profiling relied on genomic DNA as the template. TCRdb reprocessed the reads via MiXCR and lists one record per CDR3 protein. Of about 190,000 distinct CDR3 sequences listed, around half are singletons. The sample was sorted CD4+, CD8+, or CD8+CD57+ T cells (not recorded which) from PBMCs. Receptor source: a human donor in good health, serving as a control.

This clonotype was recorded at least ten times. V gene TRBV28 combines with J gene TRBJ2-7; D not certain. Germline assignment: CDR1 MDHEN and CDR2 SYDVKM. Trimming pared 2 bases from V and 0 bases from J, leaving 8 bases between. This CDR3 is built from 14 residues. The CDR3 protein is CASSLRFYSYEQYF. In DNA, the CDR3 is TGTGCCAGCAGTTTAAGGTTCTACTCCTACGAGCAGTACTTC.

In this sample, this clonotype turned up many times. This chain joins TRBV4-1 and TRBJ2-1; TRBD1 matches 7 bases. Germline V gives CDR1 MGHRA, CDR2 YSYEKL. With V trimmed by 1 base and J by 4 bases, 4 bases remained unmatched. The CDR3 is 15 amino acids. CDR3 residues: CASSQGGGAYNEQFF. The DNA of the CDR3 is TGCGCCAGCAGCCAAGGAGGGGGCGCGTACAATGAGCAGTTCTTC.

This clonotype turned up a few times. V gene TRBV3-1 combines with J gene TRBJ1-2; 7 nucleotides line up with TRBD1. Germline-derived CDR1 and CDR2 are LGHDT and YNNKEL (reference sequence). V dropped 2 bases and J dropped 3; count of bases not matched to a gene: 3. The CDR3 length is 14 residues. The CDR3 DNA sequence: TGTGCCAGCAGCCAACAGACAGGGTACTATGGCTACACCTTC. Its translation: CASSQQTGYYGYTF.

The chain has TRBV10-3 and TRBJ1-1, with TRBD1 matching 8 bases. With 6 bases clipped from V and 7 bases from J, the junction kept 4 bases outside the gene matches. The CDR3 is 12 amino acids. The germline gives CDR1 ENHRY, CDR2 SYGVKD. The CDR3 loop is CAIRGTGVEAFF. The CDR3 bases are TGTGCCATCAGGGGGACAGGTGTTGAAGCTTTCTTT.

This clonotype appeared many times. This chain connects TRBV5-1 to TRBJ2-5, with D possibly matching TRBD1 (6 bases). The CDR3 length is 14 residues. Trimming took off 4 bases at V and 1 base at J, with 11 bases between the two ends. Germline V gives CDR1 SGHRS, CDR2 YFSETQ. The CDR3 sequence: CASSLRGPQETQYF. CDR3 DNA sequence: TGCGCCAGCAGCCTCAGGGGCCCCCAAGAGACCCAGTACTTC.

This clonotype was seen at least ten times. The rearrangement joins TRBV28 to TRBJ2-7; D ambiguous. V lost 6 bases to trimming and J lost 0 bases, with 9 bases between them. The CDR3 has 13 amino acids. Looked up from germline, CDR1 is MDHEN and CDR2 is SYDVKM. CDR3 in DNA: TGTGCCAGCAGACCCAAGTACTCCTACGAGCAGTACTTC. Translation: CASRPKYSYEQYF. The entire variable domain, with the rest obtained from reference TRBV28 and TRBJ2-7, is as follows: DVKVTQSSRYLVKRTGEKVFLECVQDMDHENMFWYRQDPGLGLRLIYFSYDVKMKEKGDIPEGYSVSREKKERFSLILESASTNQTSMYLCASRPKYSYEQYFGPGTRLTVT.

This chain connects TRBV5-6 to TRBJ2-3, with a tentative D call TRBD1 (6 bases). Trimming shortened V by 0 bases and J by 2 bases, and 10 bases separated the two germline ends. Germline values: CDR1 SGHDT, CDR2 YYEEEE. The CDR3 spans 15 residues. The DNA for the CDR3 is TGTGCCAGCAGCTTGGCGTCAGGGGCCACAGATACGCAGTATTTT. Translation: CASSLASGATDTQYF.

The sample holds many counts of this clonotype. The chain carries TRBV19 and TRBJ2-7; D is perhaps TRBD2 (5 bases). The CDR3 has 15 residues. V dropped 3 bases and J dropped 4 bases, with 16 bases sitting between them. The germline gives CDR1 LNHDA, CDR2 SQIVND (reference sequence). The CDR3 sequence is CASSIFPSRVYEQYF. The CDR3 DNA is TGTGCCAGTAGTATTTTCCCGTCGAGGGTTTACGAGCAGTACTTC.

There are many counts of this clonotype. The CDR3 nucleotides read TGCAGTGCTAGAAAAGCGGAGGGGGGGACAGGCTACAATGAGCAGTTCTTC. Its translation is CSARKAEGGTGYNEQFF. This rearrangement joins TRBV20-1 to TRBJ2-1; tentative D call: TRBD1 (8 bases). The V gene's germline CDR1 is DFQATT and CDR2 SNEGSKA (reference sequence). V lost 2 bases, J lost 3 bases, and 20 bases lay in between. This CDR3 comprises 17 residues.

CDR3 protein: CASSPRPGRVEETQYF. In DNA, the CDR3 is TGTGCCAGCTCACCACGTCCAGGGAGGGTGGAAGAGACCCAGTACTTC. The V and J genes are TRBV18 and TRBJ2-5; 7 nucleotides align to TRBD2. This CDR3 has 16 amino acids. After removal of 1 base from V and 3 bases from J, the junction contained 8 bases not matched to a gene. The germline CDR1 and CDR2 sequences are KGHSH and LQKENI.

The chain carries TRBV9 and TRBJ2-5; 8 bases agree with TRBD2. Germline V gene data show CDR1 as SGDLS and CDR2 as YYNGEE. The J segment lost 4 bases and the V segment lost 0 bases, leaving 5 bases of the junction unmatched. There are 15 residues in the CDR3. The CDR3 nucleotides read TGTGCCAGCAGCGTAGGGCCCCGGGAGGGAGAGACCCAGTACTTC. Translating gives CASSVGPREGETQYF.

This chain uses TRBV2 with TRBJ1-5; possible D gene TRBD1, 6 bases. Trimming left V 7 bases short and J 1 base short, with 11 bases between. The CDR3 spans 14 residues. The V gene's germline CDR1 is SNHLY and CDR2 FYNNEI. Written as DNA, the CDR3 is TGTGCCAGCAATGGAGGACAGAGCAATCAGCCCCAGCATTTT. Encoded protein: CASNGGQSNQPQHF. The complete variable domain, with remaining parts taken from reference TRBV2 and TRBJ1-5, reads EPEVTQTPSHQVTQMGQEVILRCVPISNHLYFYWYRQILGQKVEFLVSFYNNEISEKSEIFDDQFSVERPDGSNFTLKIRSTKLEDSAMYFCASNGGQSNQPQHFGDGTRLSIL.

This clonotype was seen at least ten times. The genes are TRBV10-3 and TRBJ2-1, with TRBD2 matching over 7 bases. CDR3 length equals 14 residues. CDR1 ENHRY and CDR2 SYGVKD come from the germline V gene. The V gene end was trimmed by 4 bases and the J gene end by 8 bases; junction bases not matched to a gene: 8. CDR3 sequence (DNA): TGTGCCATCAGTGCTGGACTAGTGGCCGATGAGCAGTTCTTC. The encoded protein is CAISAGLVADEQFF.

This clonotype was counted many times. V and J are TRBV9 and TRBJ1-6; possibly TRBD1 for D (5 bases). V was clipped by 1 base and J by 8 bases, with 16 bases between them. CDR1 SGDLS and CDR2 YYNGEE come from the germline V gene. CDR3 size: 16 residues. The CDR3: CASSVSTEVSYSPLHF. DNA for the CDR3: TGTGCCAGCAGCGTATCGACAGAAGTCTCTTATTCACCCCTCCACTTT.

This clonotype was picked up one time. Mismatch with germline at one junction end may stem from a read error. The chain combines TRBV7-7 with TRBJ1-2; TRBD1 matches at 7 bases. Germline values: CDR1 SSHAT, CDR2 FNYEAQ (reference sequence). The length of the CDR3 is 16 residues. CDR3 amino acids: CASSPNRRQGGYGYTF. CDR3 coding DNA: TGTGCTAGCAGCCCCAATAGGCGACAGGGTGGCTATGGCTACACCTTC.

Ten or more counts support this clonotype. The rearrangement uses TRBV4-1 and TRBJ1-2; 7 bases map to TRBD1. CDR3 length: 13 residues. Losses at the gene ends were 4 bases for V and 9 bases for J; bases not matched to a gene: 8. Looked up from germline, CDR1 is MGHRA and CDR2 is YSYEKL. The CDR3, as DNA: TGCGCCAGCAGCCTTGGGACAGAAGGAAGCTACACCTTC. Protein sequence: CASSLGTEGSYTF.

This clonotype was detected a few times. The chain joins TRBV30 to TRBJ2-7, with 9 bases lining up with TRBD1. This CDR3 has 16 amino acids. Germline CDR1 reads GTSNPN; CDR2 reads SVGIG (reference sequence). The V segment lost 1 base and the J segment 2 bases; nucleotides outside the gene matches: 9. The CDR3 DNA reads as TGTGCCTGGAGTGCCCGGGACAGGGAACCCACCTACGAGCAGTACTTC. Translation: CAWSARDREPTYEQYF.

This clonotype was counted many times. In nucleotides, the CDR3 is TGTGCCAGCAGCTTAGCGGGAATCTCTGGAAACACCATATATTTT. Its protein is CASSLAGISGNTIYF. The genes are TRBV7-2 and TRBJ1-3; D is undetermined. V shed 0 bases and J shed 0 bases, with 6 bases lying between them. The CDR3 sequence is 15 residues long. Looked up from germline, CDR1 is SGHTA and CDR2 is FQGNSA.

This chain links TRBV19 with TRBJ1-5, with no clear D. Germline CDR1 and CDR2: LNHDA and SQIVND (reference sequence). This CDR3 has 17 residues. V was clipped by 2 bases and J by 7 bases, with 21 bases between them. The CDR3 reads CASSISSGSYNEQPQHF. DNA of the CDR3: TGTGCCAGTAGTATATCTAGCGGGTCTTACAATGAGCAGCCCCAGCATTTT. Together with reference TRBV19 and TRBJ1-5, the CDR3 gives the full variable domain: DGGITQSPKYLFRKEGQNVTLSCEQNLNHDAMYWYRQDPGQGLRLIYYSQIVNDFQKGDIAEGYSVSREKKESFPLTVTSAQKNPTAFYLCASSISSGSYNEQPQHFGDGTRLSIL.

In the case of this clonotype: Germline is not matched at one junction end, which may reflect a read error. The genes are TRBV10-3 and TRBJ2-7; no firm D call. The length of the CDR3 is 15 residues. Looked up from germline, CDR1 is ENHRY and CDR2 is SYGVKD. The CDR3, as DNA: TGTGCCAGCAGTGAAAGGTTGGGCAGGAACTACGAGCAGTACTTC. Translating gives CASSERLGRNYEQYF.

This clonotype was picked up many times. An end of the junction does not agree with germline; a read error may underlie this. For the CDR3, the DNA is TGTGCCAGCAGCTCGGGACAGGGCTATGGCTACACCTTC. Its translation is CASSSGQGYGYTF. This chain connects TRBV5-1 to TRBJ1-2; TRBD1 matches at 9 bases. CDR1 SGHRS and CDR2 YFSETQ come from the germline V gene. The CDR3 extends over 13 amino acids.

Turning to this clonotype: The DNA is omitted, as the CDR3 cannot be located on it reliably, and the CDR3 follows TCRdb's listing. The CDR3 sequence is CASSVNPTEAGAFFGNTIYF. The chain couples TRBV9 to TRBJ1-3; whether TRBD1, the table's D call, matches the DNA was not checked. Per the germline V gene, CDR1 is SGDLS and CDR2 is YYNGEE. The CDR3 is 20 amino acids in total, end residues counted.

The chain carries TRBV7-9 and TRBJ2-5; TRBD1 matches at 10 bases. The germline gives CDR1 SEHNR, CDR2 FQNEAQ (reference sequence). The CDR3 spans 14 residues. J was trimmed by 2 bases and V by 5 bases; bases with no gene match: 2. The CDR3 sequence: CASSRQGAQETQYF. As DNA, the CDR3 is TGTGCCAGCAGCCGACAGGGGGCTCAAGAGACCCAGTACTTC. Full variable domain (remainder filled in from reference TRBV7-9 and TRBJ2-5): DTGVSQNPRHKITKRGQNVTFRCDPISEHNRLYWYRQTLGQGPEFLTYFQNEAQLEKSRLLSDRFSAERPKGSFSTLEIQRTEQGDSAMYLCASSRQGAQETQYFGPGTRLLVL.

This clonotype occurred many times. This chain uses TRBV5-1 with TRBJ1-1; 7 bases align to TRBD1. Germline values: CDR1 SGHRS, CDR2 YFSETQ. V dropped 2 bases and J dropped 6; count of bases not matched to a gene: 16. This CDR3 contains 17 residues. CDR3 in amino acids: CASSFKTGFWDDAEAFF. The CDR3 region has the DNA TGCGCCAGCAGCTTTAAGACAGGGTTCTGGGATGACGCTGAAGCTTTCTTT.

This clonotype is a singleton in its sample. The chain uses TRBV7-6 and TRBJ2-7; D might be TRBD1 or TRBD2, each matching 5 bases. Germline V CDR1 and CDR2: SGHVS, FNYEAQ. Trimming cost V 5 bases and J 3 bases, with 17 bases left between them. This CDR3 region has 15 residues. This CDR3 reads CASSDGTDPFYEQYF. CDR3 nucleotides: TGTGCCAGCAGCGACGGGACGGACCCCTTCTACGAGCAGTACTTC. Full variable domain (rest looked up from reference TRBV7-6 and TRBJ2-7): GAGVSQSPRYKVTKRGQDVALRCDPISGHVSLYWYRQALGQGPEFLTYFNYEAQQDKSGLPNDRFSAERPEGSISTLTIQRTEQRDSAMYRCASSDGTDPFYEQYFGPGTRLTVT.